This T cell receptor (beta chain) was identified in a study of cytomegalovirus exposure and HLA in healthy donors. CDR3 length equals 14 residues. Germline lookup yields CDR1 SEHNR and CDR2 FQNEAQ (reference sequence). The V gene end was trimmed by 2 bases and the J gene end by 3 bases; junction bases not matched to a gene: 1. Study results and caveats: With later analysis, a missense DCLRE1C variant became linked to TCR beta V- and J-gene trimming.

As regards this clone: Its target is unknown.

The PCR ran on 60 Vbeta and 13 Jbeta primers. Authors' methods: Unique TCR beta chains numbered approximately 80 million in a later analysis, with about 11 million shared. TCRdb keeps only in-frame clones here, not all; method: immunoSEQ multiplex PCR. V and J calls and clone size are those listed in that table; D and trimming were worked out from the DNA. The table lists 150,000 to 200,000 clones, 75% to 85% of them singletons, with approximately 2% in the top ten. The sequence was obtained from a woman in her twenties or thirties in good health and CMV-seronegative. The sample comprised PBMCs. The rearrangement uses TRBV7-9 and TRBJ2-7, with 10 bases matching TRBD1. The CDR3 DNA reads TGTGCCAGCAGCTTAAGGACAGGGGGCTACGAGCAGTACTTC. This codes for CASSLRTGGYEQYF.